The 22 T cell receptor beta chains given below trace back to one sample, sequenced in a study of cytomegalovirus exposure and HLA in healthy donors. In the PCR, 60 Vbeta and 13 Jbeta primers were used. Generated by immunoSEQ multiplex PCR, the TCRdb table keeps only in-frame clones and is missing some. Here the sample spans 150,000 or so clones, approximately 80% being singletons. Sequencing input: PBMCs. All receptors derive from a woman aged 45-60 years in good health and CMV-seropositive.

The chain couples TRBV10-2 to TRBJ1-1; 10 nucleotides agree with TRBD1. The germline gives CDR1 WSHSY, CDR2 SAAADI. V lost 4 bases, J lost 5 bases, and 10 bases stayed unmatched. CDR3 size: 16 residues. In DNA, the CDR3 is TGCGCCAGCAGTGGGGGGGACAGGGGAGGTGGAACTGAAGCTTTCTTT. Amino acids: CASSGGDRGGGTEAFF.

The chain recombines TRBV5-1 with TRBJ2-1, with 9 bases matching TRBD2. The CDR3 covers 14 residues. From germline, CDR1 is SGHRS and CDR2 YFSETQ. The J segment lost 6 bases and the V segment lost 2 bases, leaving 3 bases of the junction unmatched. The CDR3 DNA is TGCGCCAGCAGCTTATGGACTAGCGCCAATGAGCAGTTCTTC. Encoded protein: CASSLWTSANEQFF.

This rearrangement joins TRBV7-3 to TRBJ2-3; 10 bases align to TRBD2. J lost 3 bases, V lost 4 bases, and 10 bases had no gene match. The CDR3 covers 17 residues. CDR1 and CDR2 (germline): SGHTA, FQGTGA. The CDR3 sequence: CASSYGLAVLGTDTQYF. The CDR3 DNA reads TGTGCCAGCAGCTACGGACTAGCGGTCCTAGGGACAGATACGCAGTATTTT.

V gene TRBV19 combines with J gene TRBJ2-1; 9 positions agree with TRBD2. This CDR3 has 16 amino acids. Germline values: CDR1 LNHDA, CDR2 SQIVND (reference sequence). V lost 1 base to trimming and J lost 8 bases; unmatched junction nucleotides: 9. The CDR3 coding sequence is TGTGCCAGTAGTATAGGGGCCAGCGGGGGGAACTATGAGCAGTTCTTC. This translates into CASSIGASGGNYEQFF.

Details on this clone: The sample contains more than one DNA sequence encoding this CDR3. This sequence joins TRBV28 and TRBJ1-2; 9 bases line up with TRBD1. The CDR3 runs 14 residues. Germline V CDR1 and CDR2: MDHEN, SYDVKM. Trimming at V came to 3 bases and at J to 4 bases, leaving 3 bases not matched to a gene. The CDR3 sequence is CASSFGTGSYGYTF. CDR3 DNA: TGTGCCAGCAGTTTTGGGACAGGGAGCTATGGCTACACCTTC.

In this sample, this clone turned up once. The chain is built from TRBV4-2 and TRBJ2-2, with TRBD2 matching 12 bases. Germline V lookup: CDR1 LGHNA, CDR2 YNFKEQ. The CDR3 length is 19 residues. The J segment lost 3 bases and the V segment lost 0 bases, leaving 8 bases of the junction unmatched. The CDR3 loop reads CASSQEGLAGGRDTGELFF. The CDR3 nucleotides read TGTGCCAGCAGCCAAGAAGGGCTAGCGGGAGGGCGGGACACCGGGGAGCTGTTTTTT.

The CDR3 here is CASSPRAGGAGRYNEQFF. CDR3 in DNA: TGTGCCAGCAGCCCGAGGGCGGGAGGGGCGGGTCGGTACAATGAGCAGTTCTTC. The chain links TRBV7-2 to TRBJ2-1, with 9 nucleotides matching TRBD2. Germline assignment: CDR1 SGHTA and CDR2 FQGNSA. This CDR3 spans 18 amino acids. J lost 4 bases, V lost 5 bases, and 15 bases had no gene match.

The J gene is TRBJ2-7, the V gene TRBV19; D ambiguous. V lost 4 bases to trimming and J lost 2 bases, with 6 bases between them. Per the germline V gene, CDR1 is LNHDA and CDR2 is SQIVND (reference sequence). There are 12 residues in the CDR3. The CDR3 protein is CASSSGTYEQYF. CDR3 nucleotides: TGTGCCAGTAGTAGCGGAACCTACGAGCAGTACTTC.

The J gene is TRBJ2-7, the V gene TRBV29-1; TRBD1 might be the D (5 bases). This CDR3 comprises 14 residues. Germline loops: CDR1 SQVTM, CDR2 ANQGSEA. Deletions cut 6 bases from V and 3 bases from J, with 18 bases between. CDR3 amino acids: CSVGIVGAIYEQYF. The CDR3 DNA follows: TGCAGCGTGGGAATTGTAGGGGCCATCTACGAGCAGTACTTC.

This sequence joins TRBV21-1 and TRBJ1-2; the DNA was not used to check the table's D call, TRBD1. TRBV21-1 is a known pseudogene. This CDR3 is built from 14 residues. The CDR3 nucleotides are TGTGCCAGCAGCAAGACCGGGACAAGCTATGGCTACACCTTC. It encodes CASSKTGTSYGYTF.

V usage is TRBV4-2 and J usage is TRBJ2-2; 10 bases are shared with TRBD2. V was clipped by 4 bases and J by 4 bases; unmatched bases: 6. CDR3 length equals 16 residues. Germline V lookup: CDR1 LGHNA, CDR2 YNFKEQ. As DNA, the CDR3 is TGTGCCAGCAGCCTTATAGCGGGAGGATCCACCGGGGAGCTGTTTTTT. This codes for CASSLIAGGSTGELFF.

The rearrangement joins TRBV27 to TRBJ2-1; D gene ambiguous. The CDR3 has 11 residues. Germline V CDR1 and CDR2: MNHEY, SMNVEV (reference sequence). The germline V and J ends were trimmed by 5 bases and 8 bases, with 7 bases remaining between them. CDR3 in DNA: TGTGCCAGCAGTACCAGCGATGAGCAGTTCTTC. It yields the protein CASSTSDEQFF.

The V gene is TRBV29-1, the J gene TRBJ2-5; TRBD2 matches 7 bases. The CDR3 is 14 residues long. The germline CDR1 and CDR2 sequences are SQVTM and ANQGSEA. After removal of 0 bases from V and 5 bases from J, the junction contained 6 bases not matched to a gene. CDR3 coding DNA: TGCAGCGTTGAAGATACGGGGGGACGGGAGACCCAGTACTTC. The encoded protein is CSVEDTGGRETQYF. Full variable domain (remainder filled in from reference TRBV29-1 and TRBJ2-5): SAVISQKPSRDICQRGTSLTIQCQVDSQVTMMFWYRQQPGQSLTLIATANQGSEATYESGFVIDKFPISRPNLTFSTLTVSNMSPEDSSIYLCSVEDTGGRETQYFGPGTRLLVL.

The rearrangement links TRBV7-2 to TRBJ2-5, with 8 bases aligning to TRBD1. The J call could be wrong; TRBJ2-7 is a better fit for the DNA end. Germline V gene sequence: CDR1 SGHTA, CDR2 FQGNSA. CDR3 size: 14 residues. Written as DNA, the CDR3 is TGTGCCAGCAGCTTACAAACAGGGGGCTACGAGCAGTACTTC. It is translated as CASSLQTGGYEQYF.

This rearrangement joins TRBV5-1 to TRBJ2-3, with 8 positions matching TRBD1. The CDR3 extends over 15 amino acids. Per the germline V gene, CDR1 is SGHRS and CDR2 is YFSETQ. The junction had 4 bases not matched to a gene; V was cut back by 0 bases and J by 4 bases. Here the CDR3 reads CASSLAGQGADTQYF. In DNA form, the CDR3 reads TGCGCCAGCAGCTTGGCAGGACAGGGAGCAGATACGCAGTATTTT.

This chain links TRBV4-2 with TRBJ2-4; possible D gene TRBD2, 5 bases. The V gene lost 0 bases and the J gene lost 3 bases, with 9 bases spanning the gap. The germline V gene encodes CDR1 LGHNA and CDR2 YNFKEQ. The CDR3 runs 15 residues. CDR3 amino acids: CASSQEGVDKNIQYF. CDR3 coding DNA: TGTGCCAGCAGCCAAGAGGGAGTAGACAAAAACATTCAGTACTTC.

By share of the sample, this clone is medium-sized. The CDR3 bases are TGTGCCAGCAGTGAGAAGGCTAGCGGACCAGATACGCAGTATTTT. It translates to CASSEKASGPDTQYF. The chain links TRBV6-4 to TRBJ2-3, with 7 bases fitting TRBD2. The CDR3 is 15 residues long. Germline V gives CDR1 MRHNA, CDR2 SNTAGT. Losses at the gene ends were 3 bases for V and 4 bases for J; bases not matched to a gene: 7.

CDR3 amino acids: CASSQVQGAYEQYF. The CDR3 region has the DNA TGCGCCAGCAGCCAAGTACAGGGGGCCTACGAGCAGTACTTC. The chain employs TRBV4-1 and TRBJ2-7; 8 bases map to TRBD1. Germline CDR1 reads MGHRA; CDR2 reads YSYEKL. This CDR3 spans 14 amino acids. V was clipped by 1 base and J by 2 bases; unmatched bases: 1.

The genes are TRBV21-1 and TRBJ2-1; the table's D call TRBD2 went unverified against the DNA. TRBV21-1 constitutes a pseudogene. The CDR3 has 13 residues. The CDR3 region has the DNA TGTGCCACGGGCCGTAAGCGGGAGTATGAGCAGTTCTTC. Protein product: CATGRKREYEQFF.

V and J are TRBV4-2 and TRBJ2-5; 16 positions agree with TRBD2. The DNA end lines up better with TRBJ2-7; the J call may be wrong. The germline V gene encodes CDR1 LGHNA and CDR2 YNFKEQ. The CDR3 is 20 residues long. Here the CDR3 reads CASSQDVGGLAGGPLYEQYF. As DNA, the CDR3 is TGTGCCAGCAGCCAAGATGTCGGGGGACTAGCGGGGGGGCCCCTGTACGAGCAGTACTTC.

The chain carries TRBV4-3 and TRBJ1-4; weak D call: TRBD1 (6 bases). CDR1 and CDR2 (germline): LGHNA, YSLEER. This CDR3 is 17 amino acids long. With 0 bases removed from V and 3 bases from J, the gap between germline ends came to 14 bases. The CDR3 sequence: CASSQDLGGPPNEKLFF. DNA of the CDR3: TGCGCCAGCAGCCAAGATCTCGGGGGGCCCCCTAATGAAAAACTGTTTTTT.

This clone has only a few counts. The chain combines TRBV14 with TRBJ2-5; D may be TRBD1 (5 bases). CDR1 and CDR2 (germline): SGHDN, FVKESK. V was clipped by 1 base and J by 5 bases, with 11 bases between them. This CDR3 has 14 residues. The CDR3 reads CASSQVGAWETQYF. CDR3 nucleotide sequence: TGTGCCAGCAGCCAAGTAGGGGCGTGGGAGACCCAGTACTTC.